The clone carrying this T cell receptor (beta chain) showed up just a few times. One entry per CDR3 protein results from TCRdb running MiXCR on the RT-PCR reads. This sample has about 680,000 distinct CDR3 sequences, with approximately 14% found just once. CDR3 length: 15 residues. J gave up 3 bases and V 1 base, and 3 bases lay outside the gene matches. The germline V gene encodes CDR1 SGHTS and CDR2 YDEGEE. The V gene is TRBV5-8, the J gene TRBJ2-3, with 9 bases that match TRBD2. This TCR was recovered from a female donor in good health, serving as a healthy control. The sequenced material came from memory CD4+ T cells from blood. CDR3 sequence: CASSLKLAGTDTQYF. CDR3 sequence (DNA): TGTGCCAGCAGCTTGAAGCTAGCGGGAACAGATACGCAGTATTTT.